Below, 31 T cell receptor beta chains from the same sample are listed, as sequenced in a study of T cell repertoires in cytomegalovirus infection. Their antigen targets remain unknown. TCRdb used MiXCR to reprocess the reads, holding one entry per CDR3 protein. The sample carries more than 110,000 distinct CDR3 sequences, over 25% recorded once. The sequencing here drew on CD8+ T cells from cultured PBMCs, taken from culture after CMV antigen stimulation. These receptors were taken from a human donor in good health (CMV status not recorded). Some clones in this sample may be carry-over from other donors' samples.

This clonotype was observed a handful of times. Given a much more abundant clone one base away, this may be a read error. The CDR3 DNA is TGTGCCAGCAGCGCACAGGGGAACACTGAAGCTTTCTTT. Its translation is CASSAQGNTEAFF. V gene TRBV7-9 combines with J gene TRBJ1-1; tentatively, D is TRBD1 (6 bases). Trimming left V 5 bases short and J 1 base short, with 8 bases between. The CDR3 is 13 residues long. The germline V gene encodes CDR1 SEHNR and CDR2 FQNEAQ (reference sequence). The full variable domain, with the rest looked up from reference TRBV7-9 and TRBJ1-1, is DTGVSQNPRHKITKRGQNVTFRCDPISEHNRLYWYRQTLGQGPEFLTYFQNEAQLEKSRLLSDRFSAERPKGSFSTLEIQRTEQGDSAMYLCASSAQGNTEAFFGQGTRLTVV.

This CDR3 is CASSSQLDRGGEKLFF. The CDR3, as DNA: TGTGCCAGCAGCTCCCAACTTGACAGGGGTGGCGAAAAACTGTTTTTT. V is TRBV7-6 and J is TRBJ1-4, with 8 nucleotides matching TRBD1. Germline V CDR1 and CDR2: SGHVS, FNYEAQ. The CDR3 loop spans 16 amino acids. Germline trimming cut 4 bases from V and 8 bases from J; bases unmatched to any gene: 12.

V gene TRBV19 combines with J gene TRBJ2-1; D uncertain. Trimming took off 2 bases at V and 6 bases at J, with 8 bases between the two ends. The germline V gene encodes CDR1 LNHDA and CDR2 SQIVND (reference sequence). The CDR3 spans 13 residues. As DNA, the CDR3 is TGTGCCAGTAGTATATTTACCGGCAATGAGCAGTTCTTC. This sequence encodes CASSIFTGNEQFF.

As concerns this clonotype: This sequence may be a read error, since a much larger clone differs from it by one base. This sequence joins TRBV7-2 and TRBJ1-2; a possible D gene is TRBD1 (5 bases). The germline V gene has CDR1 SGHTA and CDR2 FQGNSA. This CDR3 spans 15 amino acids. Trimming left V 1 base short and J 6 bases short, with 15 bases between. The CDR3 DNA follows: TGTGCCAGCAGCTTAGGTTCCTCCCTGGGGGATGGCTACACCTTC. Its translation is CASSLGSSLGDGYTF.

V is TRBV29-1 and J is TRBJ2-7; possibly TRBD1 for D (6 bases). The CDR3 sequence is 13 residues long. Germline loops: CDR1 SQVTM, CDR2 ANQGSEA. Trimming left V 2 bases short and J 6 bases short, with 14 bases between. CDR3 in DNA: TGCAGCGTTGAAAACAGGGTCCCTAGCGAGCAGTACTTC. This codes for CSVENRVPSEQYF.

This clonotype was seen repeatedly, ten times or more. The rearrangement uses TRBV5-4 and TRBJ2-3; a weak D match, TRBD2 (6 bases). Germline V gene sequence: CDR1 SGHNT, CDR2 YYREEE (reference sequence). There are 16 residues in the CDR3. V dropped 4 bases and J dropped 3 bases, with 18 bases sitting between them. CDR3 bases: TGTGCCAGCAGCAAACCGGGACTTGAAGCGACAGATACGCAGTATTTT. As protein: CASSKPGLEATDTQYF.

There are a few counts of this clonotype. The chain is built from TRBV27 and TRBJ1-1; no definite D call. V was shortened by 3 bases and J by 4 bases, with 15 bases between the two germline ends. The CDR3 runs 15 residues. The germline V gene has CDR1 MNHEY and CDR2 SMNVEV (reference sequence). CDR3 coding DNA: TGTGCCAGCAGTTTGGGTCCTCCGGGCACCACTGAAGCTTTCTTT. Protein sequence: CASSLGPPGTTEAFF.

In its sample, this clonotype was seen many times. The rearrangement uses TRBV12-3 or TRBV12-4 and TRBJ2-1, with D possibly TRBD1 on 5 matching bases. V was trimmed by 5 bases and J by 4 bases, leaving 15 bases between them. The CDR3 length is 15 residues. The CDR3 DNA sequence: TGTGCCAGCAGTCCAACAGGCTCGACGTACAATGAGCAGTTCTTC. This gives the protein CASSPTGSTYNEQFF.

CDR3: CASSLSVGAGGNTEAFF. The CDR3 DNA reads TGTGCCAGCAGTTTGAGTGTTGGGGCGGGAGGGAACACTGAAGCTTTCTTT. The chain carries TRBV12-3 or TRBV12-4 and TRBJ1-1; tentatively, D is TRBD1 (5 bases). The CDR3 has 17 amino acids. The V and J ends lost 3 bases and 1 base respectively, with 18 bases between them.

This clonotype showed up many times. The chain links TRBV27 to TRBJ1-1; D is perhaps TRBD1 (6 bases). Trimming removed 2 bases from V and 4 bases from J, with 11 bases in between. The CDR3 is 14 amino acids. CDR1 is MNHEY, CDR2 SMNVEV, per germline (reference sequence). The CDR3 loop is CASSLLQGSTEAFF. As DNA, the CDR3 is TGTGCCAGCAGTTTACTACAGGGATCCACTGAAGCTTTCTTT.

CDR3 residues: CASSDTGGAEGYTF. As DNA, the CDR3 is TGTGCCAGCAGTGATACAGGGGGCGCTGAGGGCTACACCTTC. The chain is built from TRBV9 and TRBJ1-2; 9 bases line up with TRBD1. The junction had 10 bases not matched to a gene; V was cut back by 5 bases and J by 8 bases. CDR1 and CDR2 (germline): SGDLS, YYNGEE. The CDR3 has 14 residues.

The V call is TRBV6-1, the J call TRBJ1-1; tentatively, D is TRBD1 (6 bases). From germline, CDR1 is MNHNS and CDR2 SASEGT. The CDR3 totals 14 residues. The germline V and J ends were trimmed by 6 bases and 1 base, with 12 bases remaining between them. The CDR3 DNA reads as TGTGCCAGCAGCACTGGACAGCCGAACACTGAAGCTTTCTTT. This sequence encodes CASSTGQPNTEAFF.

There are many counts of this clonotype. J is TRBJ2-3 and V is TRBV24-1; 13 bases match TRBD2. The length of the CDR3 is 17 residues. V lost 4 bases and J lost 3; bases outside the gene matches: 6. Germline V gene lookup returns CDR1 KGHDR and CDR2 SFDVKD. The CDR3 region is CATSDLTSGGFTDTQYF. The CDR3 coding sequence is TGTGCCACCAGTGACCTGACTAGCGGGGGGTTTACAGATACGCAGTATTTT.

This clonotype came up a few times. The genes are TRBV2 and TRBJ1-1; no firm D call. The germline V and J ends were trimmed by 7 bases and 3 bases, with 12 bases remaining between them. The length of the CDR3 is 13 residues. The germline CDR1 and CDR2 sequences are SNHLY and FYNNEI. The CDR3: CASMRRVYTEAFF. CDR3 nucleotide sequence: TGTGCCAGCATGAGGCGAGTTTACACTGAAGCTTTCTTT.

The chain couples TRBV12-3 or TRBV12-4 to TRBJ2-1; D possibly corresponds to TRBD1 (6 bases). The ends were cut back, 5 bases at V and 10 bases at J, with 12 bases in the middle. The CDR3 contains 12 residues. The CDR3 reads CASSAGTLEQFF. In DNA, the CDR3 is TGTGCCAGCAGTGCCGGGACATTGGAGCAGTTCTTC.

This chain joins TRBV6-1 and TRBJ1-4, with D possibly TRBD1 on 5 matching bases. V dropped 2 bases and J dropped 0 bases, with 7 bases sitting between them. This CDR3 is built from 15 residues. The germline gives CDR1 MNHNS, CDR2 SASEGT. The CDR3 sequence: CASSELRATNEKLFF. In nucleotides, the CDR3 is TGTGCCAGCAGTGAACTCAGGGCAACTAATGAAAAACTGTTTTTT.

CDR3 protein: CASSLAGGTPGSGANVLTF. The CDR3 DNA reads as TGTGCCAGCAGCTTAGCAGGAGGAACCCCCGGCTCTGGGGCCAACGTCCTGACTTTC. The chain employs TRBV7-9 and TRBJ2-6; possibly TRBD2 for D (5 bases). The germline V gene has CDR1 SEHNR and CDR2 FQNEAQ (reference sequence). Trimming took off 0 bases at V and 0 bases at J, with 15 bases between the two ends. The CDR3 spans 19 residues. Drawing the rest from reference TRBV7-9 and TRBJ2-6, the complete variable domain is DTGVSQNPRHKITKRGQNVTFRCDPISEHNRLYWYRQTLGQGPEFLTYFQNEAQLEKSRLLSDRFSAERPKGSFSTLEIQRTEQGDSAMYLCASSLAGGTPGSGANVLTFGAGSRLTVL.

In this sample, this clonotype turned up a few times. V usage is TRBV27 and J usage is TRBJ1-5; TRBD1 might be the D (5 bases). The CDR3 has 14 amino acids. V lost 2 bases to trimming and J lost 7 bases, with 12 bases between them. Germline V gene data show CDR1 as MNHEY and CDR2 as SMNVEV (reference sequence). Written as DNA, the CDR3 is TGTGCCAGCAGTTTAAACGGGGGGAACCAGCCCCAGCATTTT. Amino acids: CASSLNGGNQPQHF.

The chain recombines TRBV7-3 with TRBJ2-3; 15 positions match TRBD2. Per germline, CDR1 SGHTA and CDR2 FQGTGA. The CDR3 consists of 18 residues. Trimming cost V 5 bases and J 0 bases; bases outside gene matches: 6. The CDR3 sequence is CASSPGLAGGRSTDTQYF. The CDR3 nucleotides read TGTGCCAGCAGCCCCGGACTAGCGGGGGGGCGAAGCACAGATACGCAGTATTTT.

This clonotype has just a few counts. The chain recombines TRBV10-3 with TRBJ2-7, with TRBD1 matching over 8 bases. Per germline, CDR1 ENHRY and CDR2 SYGVKD. The CDR3 has 15 residues. V was clipped by 3 bases and J by 0 bases; unmatched bases: 4. CDR3 in amino acids: CAISESTGGSYEQYF. The CDR3, as DNA: TGTGCCATCAGTGAATCTACAGGGGGCTCCTACGAGCAGTACTTC.

The chain recombines TRBV28 with TRBJ2-7; perhaps TRBD2 as D (5 bases). V lost 3 bases, J lost 2 bases, and 11 bases lay in between. The CDR3 has 14 residues. Looked up from germline, CDR1 is MDHEN and CDR2 is SYDVKM. CDR3 coding DNA: TGTGCCAGCAGTTTTGTCGCGCGGGCCTACGAGCAGTACTTC. Its protein product is CASSFVARAYEQYF.

The rearrangement links TRBV7-2 to TRBJ2-2; D is uncertain. The V and J ends lost 2 bases and 7 bases respectively, with 5 bases between them. From germline, CDR1 is SGHTA and CDR2 FQGNSA. This CDR3 is built from 12 residues. The CDR3 DNA follows: TGTGCCAGCAGCTTACTCGGCGGGGAGCTGTTTTTT. It specifies CASSLLGGELFF.

CDR3 region: CASSYSASGANVLTF. CDR3 nucleotides: TGTGCCAGCAGTTACTCAGCGTCGGGGGCCAACGTCCTGACTTTC. The rearrangement links TRBV6-5 to TRBJ2-6; D not certain. The germline gives CDR1 MNHEY, CDR2 SVGAGI. Trimming shortened V by 0 bases and J by 4 bases, and 7 bases separated the two germline ends. The length of the CDR3 is 15 residues.

The V call is TRBV19, the J call TRBJ1-2; 7 nucleotides agree with TRBD1. V shed 4 bases and J 6 bases; nucleotides not matched to a gene: 8. The CDR3 spans 14 residues. Germline V gene data show CDR1 as LNHDA and CDR2 as SQIVND (reference sequence). CDR3 residues: CASSSRTGLNGYTF. The CDR3 nucleotides are TGTGCCAGTAGTAGCCGGACAGGCCTGAATGGCTACACCTTC.

Many counts were recorded for this clonotype. This chain uses TRBV2 with TRBJ2-7; 10 bases map to TRBD2. The CDR3 consists of 12 residues. Germline V gives CDR1 SNHLY, CDR2 FYNNEI. Trimming cost V 7 bases and J 6 bases; bases outside gene matches: 3. The CDR3 sequence is CASTAGGREQYF. CDR3 bases: TGTGCCAGCACAGCGGGGGGGCGCGAGCAGTACTTC. The whole variable domain, filled in from reference TRBV2 and TRBJ2-7, reads EPEVTQTPSHQVTQMGQEVILRCVPISNHLYFYWYRQILGQKVEFLVSFYNNEISEKSEIFDDQFSVERPDGSNFTLKIRSTKLEDSAMYFCASTAGGREQYFGPGTRLTVT.

This chain joins TRBV30 and TRBJ1-3, with D unresolved. CDR3 length equals 14 residues. The germline V gene has CDR1 GTSNPN and CDR2 SVGIG (reference sequence). Trimming took 4 bases from V and 4 from J, leaving 14 bases between them. CDR3 in DNA: TGTGCCTGGACCGAGGAGGGTTCCGGAAACACCATATATTTT. Its translation is CAWTEEGSGNTIYF.

CDR3 bases: TGTGCCAGCAGCATTGACGGTTATGGCTACACCTTC. Translating it yields CASSIDGYGYTF. The chain joins TRBV7-6 to TRBJ1-2; the D is unclear. The length of the CDR3 is 12 residues. CDR1 is SGHVS, CDR2 FNYEAQ, per germline. Trimming took off 5 bases at V and 5 bases at J, with 9 bases between the two ends. Full variable domain (missing parts from reference TRBV7-6 and TRBJ1-2): GAGVSQSPRYKVTKRGQDVALRCDPISGHVSLYWYRQALGQGPEFLTYFNYEAQQDKSGLPNDRFSAERPEGSISTLTIQRTEQRDSAMYRCASSIDGYGYTFGSGTRLTVV.

Ten or more counts support this clonotype. The rearrangement uses TRBV7-8 and TRBJ2-4; 14 nucleotides agree with TRBD2. Germline V lookup: CDR1 SGHVS, CDR2 FQNEAQ. V dropped 4 bases and J dropped 0; count of bases not matched to a gene: 14. The CDR3 covers 21 residues. The CDR3 reads CASSSPFGGTSGGLAKNIQYF. CDR3 coding DNA: TGTGCCAGCAGCTCGCCATTTGGAGGGACTAGCGGGGGACTAGCCAAAAACATTCAGTACTTC.

The chain has TRBV11-3 and TRBJ2-1, with a tentative D call TRBD2 (6 bases). Per the germline V gene, CDR1 is SGHNT and CDR2 is YENEEA. This CDR3 is built from 13 residues. Trimming pared 1 base from V and 9 bases from J, leaving 10 bases between. The CDR3 region has the DNA TGTGCCAGCAGCTTAGGGGAGGTCGGTGAGCAGTTCTTC. Translation: CASSLGEVGEQFF.

This sequence joins TRBV12-3 or TRBV12-4 and TRBJ1-1; D remains unclear. This CDR3 is 12 amino acids long. V lost 6 bases and J lost 1, with 6 bases in between. The CDR3 DNA reads as TGTGCCAGCAGCCCAGAGAACACTGAAGCTTTCTTT. This codes for CASSPENTEAFF.

This chain links TRBV6-2 or TRBV6-3 with TRBJ1-6, with D possibly being TRBD1 (5 bases). The germline V and J ends were trimmed by 5 bases and 11 bases, with 13 bases remaining between them. Germline V lookup: CDR1 MNHEY, CDR2 SVGEGT. The CDR3 consists of 13 residues. The CDR3 DNA reads TGTGCCAGCAGTGATTGGGACTTTACACCCCTCCACTTT. Translation gives CASSDWDFTPLHF.